Following are 6 T cell receptor beta chains from one sample sequenced in a study of cytotoxic CD8 clonotypes in ibrutinib-treated CLL. The protocol was immunoSEQ multiplex PCR, while the TCRdb copy is restricted to in-frame clones and leaves out a portion. The data show over 140,000 clones, 75% to 85% seen once. This specimen was PBMCs, taken after 36 months of ibrutinib treatment. The origin of the receptors is a human donor with chronic lymphocytic leukemia.

In regard to this clone: Other DNA sequences of this sample code for an identical CDR3. V usage is TRBV7-3 and J usage is TRBJ2-2; TRBD2 matches at 11 bases. This CDR3 spans 15 amino acids. CDR1 and CDR2 from the germline V gene are SGHTA and FQGTGA. J lost 1 base, V lost 5 bases, and 0 bases had no gene match. CDR3 bases: TGTGCCAGCAGCCTAGCGGGAGGGAACACCGGGGAGCTGTTTTTT. Residues: CASSLAGGNTGELFF.

The CDR3 coding sequence is TGTGCCAGCAGTTACTCGACACTGGGGGCTGGAAACACCATATATTTT. Amino acids: CASSYSTLGAGNTIYF. The chain is built from TRBV6-5 and TRBJ1-3; TRBD1 might be the D (5 bases). Trimming took 0 bases from V and 2 from J, leaving 11 bases between them. Germline V gene data show CDR1 as MNHEY and CDR2 as SVGAGI. CDR3 length: 16 residues.

Remarks on this clone: With a much larger clone just one base away, this may be a read error. At the DNA level, this CDR3 is encoded by other sequences in the same sample as well. This chain joins TRBV5-1 and TRBJ1-2, with TRBD1 as a possible D gene (5 bases). Between the trimmed V and J ends, which lost 0 bases and 0 bases, there was a span of 9 bases. CDR1 and CDR2 (germline): SGHRS, YFSETQ. The CDR3 has 15 amino acids. The CDR3 loop reads CASSLGQNSNYGYTF. The DNA for the CDR3 is TGCGCCAGCAGCTTGGGACAGAACTCTAACTATGGCTACACCTTC.

The genes are TRBV23-1 and TRBJ2-7; 8 bases match TRBD2. TRBV23-1 is an ORF; its function is uncertain. The V segment lost 0 bases and the J segment 6 bases; nucleotides outside the gene matches: 7. The length of the CDR3 is 15 residues. Here the CDR3 DNA reads TGCGCCAGCAGTCAATCTCCGGGGGGGGATCCCGAGCAGTACTTC. It yields the protein CASSQSPGGDPEQYF.

This clone has more than one count but fewer than ten. This chain connects TRBV19 to TRBJ1-5; 7 bases are a match to TRBD1. This CDR3 has 16 residues. The J segment lost 0 bases and the V segment lost 1 base, leaving 3 bases of the junction unmatched. Germline CDR1 and CDR2: LNHDA and SQIVND (reference sequence). The CDR3 region has the DNA TGTGCCAGTAGTATAGCCGGGACAGATAGCAATCAGCCCCAGCATTTT. Translating gives CASSIAGTDSNQPQHF.

The chain is built from TRBV5-5 and TRBJ1-3; D gene uncertain. The CDR3 spans 15 residues. The germline CDR1 and CDR2 sequences are SGHKS and YYEKEE (reference sequence). The V and J ends lost 2 bases and 3 bases respectively, with 12 bases between them. The CDR3 here is CASSFAQSFGNTIYF. DNA of the CDR3: TGTGCCAGCAGCTTTGCACAATCTTTTGGAAACACCATATATTTT.